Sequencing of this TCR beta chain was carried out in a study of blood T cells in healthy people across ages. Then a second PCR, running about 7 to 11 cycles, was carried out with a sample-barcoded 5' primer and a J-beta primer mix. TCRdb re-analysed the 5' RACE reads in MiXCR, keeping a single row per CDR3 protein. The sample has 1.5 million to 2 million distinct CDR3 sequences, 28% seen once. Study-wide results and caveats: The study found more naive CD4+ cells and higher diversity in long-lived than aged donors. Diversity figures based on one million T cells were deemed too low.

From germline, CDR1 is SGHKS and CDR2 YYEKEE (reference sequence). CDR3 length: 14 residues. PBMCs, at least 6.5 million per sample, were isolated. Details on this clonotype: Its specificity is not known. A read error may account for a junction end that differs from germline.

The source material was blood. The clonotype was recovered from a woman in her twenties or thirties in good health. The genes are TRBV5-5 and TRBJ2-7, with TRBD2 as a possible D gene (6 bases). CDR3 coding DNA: TGTGCCAGCAGCTATGGGACTTACTCCTACGATCAGTACTTC. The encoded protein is CASSYGTYSYDQYF.